This is a list of T cell receptor beta chains from one sample in a study of blood T cells in healthy people across ages. TCRdb passed the 5' RACE reads through MiXCR, listing each CDR3 protein once. Of more than 650,000 distinct CDR3 sequences listed, 22% are singletons. The sample consisted of blood. The receptors shown here come from a man aged 65-85 years in good health. Both conserved end residues are part of each CDR3. A D gene is named only where the DNA matches it firmly. The size entry is marked missing in some rows and otherwise reads once, few, many or a size class.

-	TRBV13	TRBJ2-5	-	CASSLLTSIFSSQETQYF	TGTGCCAGCAGCTTATTAACTAGCATCTTCTCGTCCCAAGAGACCCAGTACTTC
few	TRBV20-1	TRBJ2-3	TRBD2	CSARGGGAFDTQYF	TGCAGTGCAAGGGGCGGGGGGGCCTTTGATACGCAGTATTTT
-	TRBV7-8	TRBJ1-1	TRBD1	CASSWDGQGATEAFF	TGTGCCAGCAGCTGGGACGGACAGGGGGCCACTGAAGCTTTCTTT
-	TRBV5-1	TRBJ2-1	-	CASSLPFLGVHNEQFF	TGCGCCAGCAGCTTGCCATTTTTAGGGGTCCACAATGAGCAGTTCTTC
-	TRBV7-2	TRBJ1-2	-	CASSFTRNYGYTF	TGTGCCAGCAGCTTTACACGGAACTATGGCTACACCTTC
few	TRBV2	TRBJ2-5	-	CASDNRGGEETQYF	TGTGCCAGTGATAATAGGGGGGGTGAAGAGACCCAGTACTTC
few	TRBV5-1	TRBJ2-1	TRBD2	CASSLVLAGGPEEQFF	TGCGCCAGCAGCTTGGTTCTAGCGGGGGGGCCAGAGGAGCAGTTCTTC
few	TRBV6-5	TRBJ2-7	-	CASSYRGRTYEQYF	TGTGCCAGCAGTTACCGGGGCAGGACCTACGAGCAGTACTTC
few	TRBV10-3	TRBJ2-5	-	CAISTEITGKQETQYF	TGTGCCATCAGTACGGAGATAACAGGGAAACAAGAGACCCAGTACTTC
many	TRBV18	TRBJ2-5	TRBD2	CASSPTRTSGFQETQYF	TGTGCCAGCTCACCAACGAGGACTAGCGGGTTTCAAGAGACCCAGTACTTC
-	TRBV20-1	TRBJ1-2	-	CSAREAAYGYTF	TGCAGTGCTAGAGAGGCAGCCTATGGCTACACCTTC
-	TRBV18	TRBJ2-1	TRBD1	CASSGTEGNEQFF	TGTGCCAGCTCAGGGACAGAAGGGAATGAGCAGTTCTTC
few	TRBV9	TRBJ2-3	TRBD2	CASSVEAGGPADTQYF	TGTGCCAGCAGCGTAGAAGCGGGAGGCCCCGCAGATACGCAGTATTTT
-	TRBV29-1	TRBJ2-3	-	CSVKLRTNTDTQYF	TGCAGCGTTAAGCTAAGGACCAACACAGATACGCAGTATTTT
-	TRBV20-1	TRBJ1-2	-	CSASWLLANYGYTF	TGCAGTGCTAGTTGGCTTCTAGCTAACTATGGCTACACCTTC
-	TRBV2	TRBJ2-7	-	CASSTLGVYEQYF	TGTGCCAGCAGTACCCTGGGGGTCTACGAGCAGTACTTC
few	TRBV5-1	TRBJ2-1	-	CASSWGGQENEQFF	TGCGCCAGCAGCTGGGGGGGCCAAGAAAATGAGCAGTTCTTC
-	TRBV20-1	TRBJ1-1	TRBD1	CSARAPTGRAGTEAFF	TGCAGTGCTAGAGCTCCGACAGGGAGGGCCGGCACTGAAGCTTTCTTT
-	TRBV4-3	TRBJ1-5	-	CASSQEMGAGRPQHF	TGCGCCAGCAGCCAAGAGATGGGGGCAGGGCGACCCCAGCATTTT
-	TRBV14	TRBJ2-2	-	CASSQTGELFF	TGTGCCAGCAGCCAAACCGGGGAGCTGTTTTTT
-	TRBV18	TRBJ2-3	-	CASSPTGLTDTQYF	TGTGCCAGCTCACCAACAGGGTTGACAGATACGCAGTATTTT
-	TRBV6-5	TRBJ2-7	-	CASSYSFRYEQYF	TGTGCCAGCAGTTACTCGTTCCGATACGAGCAGTACTTC
few	TRBV28	TRBJ1-1	-	CASSPNMAFEAFF	TGTGCCAGCAGTCCCAATATGGCATTTGAAGCTTTCTTT
many	TRBV5-6	TRBJ1-3	TRBD1	CASSPGGQGYGNTIYF	TGTGCCAGCAGCCCTGGTGGACAGGGATACGGAAACACCATATATTTT
few	TRBV20-1	TRBJ2-3	TRBD2	CSARDSGRQSTDTQYF	TGCAGTGCTAGAGACTCCGGGAGGCAAAGCACAGATACGCAGTATTTT
-	TRBV4-2	TRBJ2-5	TRBD1	CASSHPGTAAQETQYF	TGTGCCAGCAGCCATCCCGGGACAGCAGCTCAAGAGACCCAGTACTTC
-	TRBV6-2/TRBV6-3	TRBJ2-6	TRBD1	CASSYPLGQGGSGANVLTF	TGTGCCAGCAGTTACCCTCTCGGACAGGGCGGCTCTGGGGCCAACGTCCTGACTTTC
-	TRBV20-1	TRBJ2-4	TRBD2	CSVLGGKNIQYF	TGCAGTGTATTGGGGGGGAAAAACATTCAGTACTTC
few	TRBV12-3/TRBV12-4	TRBJ1-1	-	CASSPGTPQLPEAFF	TGTGCCAGCAGTCCCGGGACTCCCCAGCTCCCTGAAGCTTTCTTT
few	TRBV4-3	TRBJ2-4	TRBD2	CASSQVGLAGNIQYF	TGCGCCAGCAGCCAAGTGGGACTAGCGGGAAACATTCAGTACTTC
-	TRBV7-9	TRBJ1-4	TRBD1	CASSLPPGQEKLFF	TGTGCCAGCAGCCTACCACCGGGACAGGAAAAACTGTTTTTT
-	TRBV4-2	TRBJ2-1	TRBD2	CASSQGVSGDEQFF	TGTGCCAGCAGCCAAGGGGTTAGCGGGGATGAGCAGTTCTTC
-	TRBV20-1	TRBJ2-3	TRBD2	CSARLAGVVADTQYF	TGCAGTGCTAGACTAGCGGGAGTTGTGGCAGATACGCAGTATTTT
few	TRBV28	TRBJ2-3	TRBD1	CASSLRGLEDTQYF	TGTGCCAGCAGTTTGAGGGGGCTCGAAGATACGCAGTATTTT
few	TRBV20-1	TRBJ2-1	-	CSARFPGKEQFF	TGCAGTGCTAGGTTCCCCGGGAAGGAGCAGTTCTTC